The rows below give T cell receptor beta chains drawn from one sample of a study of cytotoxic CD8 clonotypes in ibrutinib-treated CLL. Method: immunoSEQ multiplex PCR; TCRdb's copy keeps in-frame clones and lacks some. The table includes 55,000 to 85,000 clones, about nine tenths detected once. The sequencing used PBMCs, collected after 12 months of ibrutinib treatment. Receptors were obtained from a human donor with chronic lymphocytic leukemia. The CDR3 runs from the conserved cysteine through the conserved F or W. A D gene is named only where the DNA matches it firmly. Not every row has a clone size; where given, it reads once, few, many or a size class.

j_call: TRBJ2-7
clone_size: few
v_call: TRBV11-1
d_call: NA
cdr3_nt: TGTGCCAGCAGCTTAGTTGGCAGGGCACGGGAGCAGTACTTC
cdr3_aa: CASSLVGRAREQYF

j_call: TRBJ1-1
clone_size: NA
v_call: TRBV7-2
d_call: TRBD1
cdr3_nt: TGTGCCAGCAGCTTGGTGACAGGGCGAATGAACACTGAAGCTTTCTTT
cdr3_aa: CASSLVTGRMNTEAFF

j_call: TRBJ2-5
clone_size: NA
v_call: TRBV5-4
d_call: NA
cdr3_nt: TGTGCCAGCAGCTCCGCTAGGACTTCAGAGACCCAGTACTTC
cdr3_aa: CASSSARTSETQYF

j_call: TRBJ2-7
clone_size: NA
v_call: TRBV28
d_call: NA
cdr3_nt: TGTGCCAGCAGTCCACCTCGGACAGCAGCATACGAGCAGTACTTC
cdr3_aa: CASSPPRTAAYEQYF

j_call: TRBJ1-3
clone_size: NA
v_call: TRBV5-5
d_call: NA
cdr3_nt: TGTGCCAGCAGCTTCGGACGGTTCTCTGGAAACACCATATATTTT
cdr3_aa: CASSFGRFSGNTIYF

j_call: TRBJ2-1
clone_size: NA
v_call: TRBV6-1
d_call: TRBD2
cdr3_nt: TGTGCCAGCAGTGAAGGGACTAGCGGGAGCAATGAGCAGTTCTTC
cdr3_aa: CASSEGTSGSNEQFF

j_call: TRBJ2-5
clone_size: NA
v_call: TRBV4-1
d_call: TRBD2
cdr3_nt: TGCGCCAGCAGCCAAGGGACTAGCGGGAGAGAGACCCAGTACTTC
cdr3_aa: CASSQGTSGRETQYF

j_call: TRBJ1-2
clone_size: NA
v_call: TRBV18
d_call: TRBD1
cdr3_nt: TGTGCCAGCTCAAGCGGGACAGGGGGCTATGGCTACACCTTC
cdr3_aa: CASSSGTGGYGYTF

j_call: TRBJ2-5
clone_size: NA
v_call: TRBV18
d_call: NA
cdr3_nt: TGTGCCAGCTCCCAAACCCCTGCGGGGGCTTGGGAGACCCAGTACTTC
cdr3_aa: CASSQTPAGAWETQYF

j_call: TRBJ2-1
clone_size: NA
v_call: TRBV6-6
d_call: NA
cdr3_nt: TGTGCCAGCAGTTACTCCGGGCAATCCGGGAATGAGCAGTTCTTC
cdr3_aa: CASSYSGQSGNEQFF

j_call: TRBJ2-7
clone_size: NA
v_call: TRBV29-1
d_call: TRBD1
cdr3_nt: TGCAGCGTTGTCGAAGACAGGGTAATCGCCCACGAGCAGTACTTC
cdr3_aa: CSVVEDRVIAHEQYF

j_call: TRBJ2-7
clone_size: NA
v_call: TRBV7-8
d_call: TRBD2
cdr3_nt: TGTGCCAGCAGCCCCAGGACTAGCGGAGGGGAGCAGTACTTC
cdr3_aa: CASSPRTSGGEQYF

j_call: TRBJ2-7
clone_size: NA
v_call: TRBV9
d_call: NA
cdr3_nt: TGTGCCAGCAGCGTAGCTCACTCTATGAGCTCCTACGAGCAGTACTTC
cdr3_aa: CASSVAHSMSSYEQYF

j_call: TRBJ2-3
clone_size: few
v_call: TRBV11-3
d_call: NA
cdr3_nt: TGTGCCAGCAGCTTAGACCGGGGTACGCAGTATTTT
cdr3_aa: CASSLDRGTQYF

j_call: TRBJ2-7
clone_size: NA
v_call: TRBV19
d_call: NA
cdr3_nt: TGTGCCAGTAGTATACTCCGGGGTATCGCCTACGAGCAGTACTTC
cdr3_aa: CASSILRGIAYEQYF

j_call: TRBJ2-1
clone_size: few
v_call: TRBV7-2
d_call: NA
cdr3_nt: TGTGCCAGCAGCACTCTGGGACTCGCGGAGGGGCAGTTCTTC
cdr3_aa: CASSTLGLAEGQFF

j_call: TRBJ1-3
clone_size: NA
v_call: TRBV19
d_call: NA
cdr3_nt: TGTGCCAGTAGATGGATTGGCGGAAACACCATATATTTT
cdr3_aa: CASRWIGGNTIYF

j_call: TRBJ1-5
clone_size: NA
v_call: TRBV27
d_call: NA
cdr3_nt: TGTGCCAGCAGGTGTAATCAGCCCCAGCATTTT
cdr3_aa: CASRCNQPQHF

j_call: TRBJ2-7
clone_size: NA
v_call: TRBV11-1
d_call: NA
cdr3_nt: TGTGCCAGCAGCTGGATAAACTCCTACGAGCAGTACTTC
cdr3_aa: CASSWINSYEQYF

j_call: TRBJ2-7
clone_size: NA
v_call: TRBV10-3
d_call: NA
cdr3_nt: TGTGCCATCAGTGATCGGGAGGAGCAGTACTTC
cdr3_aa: CAISDREEQYF

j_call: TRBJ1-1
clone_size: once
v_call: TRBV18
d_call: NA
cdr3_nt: TGTGCCAGCTCACCCGCCGAGCGGAACACTGAAGCTTTCTTT
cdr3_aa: CASSPAERNTEAFF

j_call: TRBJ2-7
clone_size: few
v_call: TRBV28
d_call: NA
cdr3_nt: TGTGCCAGCACCTGGGGCTACGAGCAGTACTTC
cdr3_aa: CASTWGYEQYF

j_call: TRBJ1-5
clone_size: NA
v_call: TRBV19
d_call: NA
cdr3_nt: TGTGCCAGTAGTATTCGATCTGGGGACACGCGGGGCTTCGGGCAGCCCCAGCATTTT
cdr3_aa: CASSIRSGDTRGFGQPQHF

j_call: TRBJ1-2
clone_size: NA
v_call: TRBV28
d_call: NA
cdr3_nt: TGTGCCAGCAGTCGAGGTGGCTACACCTTC
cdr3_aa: CASSRGGYTF

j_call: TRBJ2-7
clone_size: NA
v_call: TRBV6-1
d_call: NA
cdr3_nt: TGTGCCAGCAGTGTTGTCACCCCCTTCTTTGACGAGCAGTACTTC
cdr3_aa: CASSVVTPFFDEQYF

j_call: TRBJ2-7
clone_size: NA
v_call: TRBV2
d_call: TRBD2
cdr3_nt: TGTGCCAGCAGTGTCGCTAGCGGGAGATTCGACGAGCAGTACTTC
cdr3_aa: CASSVASGRFDEQYF

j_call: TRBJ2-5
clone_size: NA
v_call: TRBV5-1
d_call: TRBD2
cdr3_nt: TGCGCCAGCAGCTTGGTTGTAGCGGGAGGGCCAGAGACCCAGTACTTC
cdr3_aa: CASSLVVAGGPETQYF

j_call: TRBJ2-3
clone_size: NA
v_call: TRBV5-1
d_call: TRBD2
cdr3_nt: TGCGCCAGCAGCTTGAGGCTAGCGGGAACAGATACGCAGTATTTT
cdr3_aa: CASSLRLAGTDTQYF

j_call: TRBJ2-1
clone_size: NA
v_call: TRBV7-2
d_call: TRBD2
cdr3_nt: TGTGCCAGCAGTGAGGGACTAGTCACCAATGAGCAGTTCTTC
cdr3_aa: CASSEGLVTNEQFF

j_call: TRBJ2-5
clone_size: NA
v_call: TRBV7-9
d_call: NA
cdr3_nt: TGTGCCAGCAGCCGTAGTTGGACCCAGTACTTC
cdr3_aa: CASSRSWTQYF

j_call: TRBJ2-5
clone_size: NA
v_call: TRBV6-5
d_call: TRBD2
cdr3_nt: TGTGCCAGCAGCCTCTGGGCTAGCGGAGAGACCCAGTACTTC
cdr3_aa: CASSLWASGETQYF

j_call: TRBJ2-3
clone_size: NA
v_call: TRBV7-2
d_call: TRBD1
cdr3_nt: TGTGCCAGCAGCCCCGGACAGGGAACAGATACGCAGTATTTT
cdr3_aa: CASSPGQGTDTQYF

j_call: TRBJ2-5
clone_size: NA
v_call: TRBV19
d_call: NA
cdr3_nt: TGTGCCAGTAGTACCAGTACAGAGACCCAGTACTTC
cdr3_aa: CASSTSTETQYF

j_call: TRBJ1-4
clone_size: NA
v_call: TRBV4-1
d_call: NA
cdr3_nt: TGCGCCAGCAGCCATACGGGGGCCGTTGAAAAACTGTTTTTT
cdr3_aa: CASSHTGAVEKLFF

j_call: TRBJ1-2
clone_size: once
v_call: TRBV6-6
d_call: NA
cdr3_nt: TGTGCCAGCAGTTACGGATACGGCTTCGACAACTATGGCTACACCTTC
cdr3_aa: CASSYGYGFDNYGYTF

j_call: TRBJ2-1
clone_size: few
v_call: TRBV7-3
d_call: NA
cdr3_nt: TGTGCCAGCAGCGCCGGGGAGTACAATGAGCAGTTCTTC
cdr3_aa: CASSAGEYNEQFF

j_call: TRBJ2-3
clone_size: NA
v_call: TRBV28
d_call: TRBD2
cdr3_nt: TGTGCCAGCAGTACAGGGACTAGCGGGAAGGATACGCAGTATTTT
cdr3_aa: CASSTGTSGKDTQYF

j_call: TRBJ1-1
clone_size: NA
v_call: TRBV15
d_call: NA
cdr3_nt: TGTGCCACCAGCAGAGAGGGATACAGGCCGCACACTGAAGCTTTCTTT
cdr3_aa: CATSREGYRPHTEAFF

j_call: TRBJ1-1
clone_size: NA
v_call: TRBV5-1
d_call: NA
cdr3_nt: TGCGCCAGCAGCTCCGCCTTTTGGGGAAAGGATCCGGGCACTGAAGCTTTCTTT
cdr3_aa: CASSSAFWGKDPGTEAFF

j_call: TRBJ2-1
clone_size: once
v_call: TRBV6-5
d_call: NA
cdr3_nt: TGTGCCAGCAGGGAAGCCGGACGGTACAATGAGCAGTTCTTC
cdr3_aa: CASREAGRYNEQFF

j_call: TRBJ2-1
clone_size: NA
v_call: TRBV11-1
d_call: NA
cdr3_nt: TGTGCCAGCAGCTTTGAGGAAAACAATGAGCAGTTCTTC
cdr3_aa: CASSFEENNEQFF

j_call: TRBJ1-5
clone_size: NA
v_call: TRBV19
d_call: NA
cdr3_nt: TGTGCCAGTAGTATGGGGTCTCGGCAGCCCCAGCATTTT
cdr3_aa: CASSMGSRQPQHF

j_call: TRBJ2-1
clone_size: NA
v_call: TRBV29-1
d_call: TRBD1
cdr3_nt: TGCAGCGTAGGGGACAGCTACAATGAGCAGTTCTTC
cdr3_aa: CSVGDSYNEQFF

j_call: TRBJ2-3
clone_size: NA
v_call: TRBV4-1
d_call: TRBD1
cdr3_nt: TGCGCCAGCACCTCAGGGAAGAGACAGGGGGCTAATTCTCCTAGCACAGATACGCAGTATTTT
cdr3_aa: CASTSGKRQGANSPSTDTQYF

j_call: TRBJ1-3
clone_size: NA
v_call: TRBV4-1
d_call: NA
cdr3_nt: TGCGCCAGCAGCCAAGACGGGGGGGTCGGAAACACCATATATTTT
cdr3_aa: CASSQDGGVGNTIYF

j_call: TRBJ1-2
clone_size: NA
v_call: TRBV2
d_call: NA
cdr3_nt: TGTGCCAGCAGTGAAGAGGAGATCAGGTACTTTCCCGTTTCTGGCTACACCTTC
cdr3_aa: CASSEEEIRYFPVSGYTF

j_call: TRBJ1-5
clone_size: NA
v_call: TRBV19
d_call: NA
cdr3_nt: TGTGCCAGTCAACACGCGGGGGCAAGGAACAATCAGCCCCAGCATTTT
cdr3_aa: CASQHAGARNNQPQHF

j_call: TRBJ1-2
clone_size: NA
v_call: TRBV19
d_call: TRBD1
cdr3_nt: TGTGCCAGTTTAGCCGTAGCGGGACAGGCCTATGGCTACACCTTC
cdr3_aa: CASLAVAGQAYGYTF

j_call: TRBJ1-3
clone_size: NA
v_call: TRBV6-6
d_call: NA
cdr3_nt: TGTGCCAGCAGTCCGTCCACGGGGGGAACGGGAAACACCATATATTTT
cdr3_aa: CASSPSTGGTGNTIYF

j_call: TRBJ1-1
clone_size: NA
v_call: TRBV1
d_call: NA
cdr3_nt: TGCACCAGCAGCCAAGATCTTCCCATGGCAGGGGAGTCTTTCTTT
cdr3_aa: CTSSQDLPMAGESFF

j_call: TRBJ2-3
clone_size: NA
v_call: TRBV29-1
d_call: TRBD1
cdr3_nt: TGCAGCGTCCTGCCTCCAGGGGGCCCAGATACGCAGTATTTT
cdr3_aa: CSVLPPGGPDTQYF

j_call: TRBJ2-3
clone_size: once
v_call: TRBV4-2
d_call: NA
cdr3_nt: TGTGCCAGCAGCCAAGATATTTCCGGGGATGGAGATACGCAGTATTTT
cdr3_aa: CASSQDISGDGDTQYF